The entry below gives a single TCR beta chain sequence along with its context. Antigen unknown. General study findings and limits: Tumor memory CD4+ T cell TCR gene usage clustered with blood and lymph node memory CD4+ cells and lymph node naive CD4+ cells.

TCRdb processed the 5' RACE reads anew with MiXCR; each CDR3 protein has one entry. This sample yields approximately 50,000 distinct CDR3 sequences, of which about 26% are seen a single time; roughly 2.2% belongs to the top ten. Treg sorting used a CD4+CD25+CD127-/low gate. The junction had 9 bases not matched to a gene; V was cut back by 8 bases and J by 2 bases. CDR3 length: 15 amino acids. Germline loops: CDR1 SNHLY, CDR2 FYNNEI. The sequenced sample consisted of tumor-infiltrating Tregs sorted from the breast tumor. The clonotype comes from a female donor with breast cancer. This rearrangement joins TRBV2 to TRBJ2-3; 8 nucleotides align to TRBD2. The CDR3 loop reads CASGGERGSTDTQYF. Here the CDR3 DNA reads TGTGCCAGCGGTGGCGAGCGGGGGTCCACAGATACGCAGTATTTT.